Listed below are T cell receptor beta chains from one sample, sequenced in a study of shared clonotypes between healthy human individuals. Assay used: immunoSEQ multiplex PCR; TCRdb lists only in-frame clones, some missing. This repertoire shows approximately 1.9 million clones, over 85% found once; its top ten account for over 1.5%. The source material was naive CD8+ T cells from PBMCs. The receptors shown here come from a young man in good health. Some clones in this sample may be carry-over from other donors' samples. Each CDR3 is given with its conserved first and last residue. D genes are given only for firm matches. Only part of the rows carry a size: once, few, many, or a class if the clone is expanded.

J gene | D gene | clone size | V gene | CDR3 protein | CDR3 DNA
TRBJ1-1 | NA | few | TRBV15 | CATSSVLFGEAFF | NA
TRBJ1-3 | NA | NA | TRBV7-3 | CASSLLGWSGNTIYF | TGTGCCAGCAGCTTACTTGGGTGGAGCGGAAACACCATATATTTT
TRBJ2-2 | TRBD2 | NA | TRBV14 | CASSRLAGVGSGGELFF | TGTGCCAGCAGCCGCCTAGCGGGCGTGGGGTCCGGCGGGGAGCTGTTTTTT
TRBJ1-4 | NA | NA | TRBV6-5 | CASSYRLGRVAEKLFF | TGTGCCAGCAGTTACCGTTTGGGCAGGGTGGCTGAAAAACTGTTTTTT
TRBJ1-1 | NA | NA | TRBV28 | CASITGTEAFF | TGTGCCAGCATCACCGGAACTGAAGCTTTCTTT
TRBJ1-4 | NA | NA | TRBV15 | CATSSPRGAPTNEKLFF | TGTGCCACCAGCAGTCCGCGGGGGGCTCCGACTAATGAAAAACTGTTTTTT
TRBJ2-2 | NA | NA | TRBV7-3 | CASSSVGTGELFF | TGTGCCAGCAGCTCCGTCGGCACCGGGGAGCTGTTTTTT
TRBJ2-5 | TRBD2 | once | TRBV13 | CASSRRTSGETQYF | TGTGCCAGCAGCCGGAGGACTAGCGGAGAGACCCAGTACTTC
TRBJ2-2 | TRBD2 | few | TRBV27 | CASNTRLAGLTGELFF | TGTGCCAGCAACACCCGACTAGCGGGTCTCACCGGGGAGCTGTTTTTT
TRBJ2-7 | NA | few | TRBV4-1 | CASSQDSYEQYF | TGCGCCAGCAGCCAAGATAGCTACGAGCAGTACTTC
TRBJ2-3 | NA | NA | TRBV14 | CASSQASRRTDTQYF | TGTGCCAGCAGCCAAGCTAGCAGGCGCACAGATACGCAGTATTTT
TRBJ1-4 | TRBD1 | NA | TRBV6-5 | CASTPSQGAAGKLFF | TGTGCCAGCACCCCCTCACAGGGGGCAGCTGGAAAACTGTTTTTT
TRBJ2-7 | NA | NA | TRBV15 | CATSRDTTEQYF | TGTGCCACCAGCAGAGATACTACCGAGCAGTACTTC
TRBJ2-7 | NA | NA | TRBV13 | CASSRDLAYEQYF | TGTGCCAGCTCACGGGACTTAGCCTACGAGCAGTACTTC
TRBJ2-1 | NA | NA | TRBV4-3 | CASSQGPRPADEQFF | TGCGCCAGCAGCCAAGGACCGAGACCTGCGGATGAGCAGTTCTTC
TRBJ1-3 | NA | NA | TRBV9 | CASSKGELDTIYF | TGTGCCAGCAGCAAAGGGGAATTGGACACCATATATTTT
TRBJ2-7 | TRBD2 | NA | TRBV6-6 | CASSLELAGWLDEQYF | TGTGCCAGCAGTTTGGAACTAGCGGGGTGGCTGGACGAGCAGTACTTC
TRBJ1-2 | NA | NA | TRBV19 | CASRTTGADYYGYTF | TGTGCCAGTAGAACCACGGGGGCCGACTACTATGGCTACACCTTC
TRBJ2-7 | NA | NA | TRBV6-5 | CASSYLAEQYF | TGTGCCAGCAGTTACCTAGCCGAGCAGTACTTC
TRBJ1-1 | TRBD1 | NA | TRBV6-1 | CASSEPGQGSAEAFF | TGTGCCAGCAGTGAACCGGGACAGGGGAGTGCTGAAGCTTTCTTT
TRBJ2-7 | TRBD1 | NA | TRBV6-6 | CASSTGQGNEQYF | TGTGCCAGCAGTACCGGACAGGGGAACGAGCAGTACTTC